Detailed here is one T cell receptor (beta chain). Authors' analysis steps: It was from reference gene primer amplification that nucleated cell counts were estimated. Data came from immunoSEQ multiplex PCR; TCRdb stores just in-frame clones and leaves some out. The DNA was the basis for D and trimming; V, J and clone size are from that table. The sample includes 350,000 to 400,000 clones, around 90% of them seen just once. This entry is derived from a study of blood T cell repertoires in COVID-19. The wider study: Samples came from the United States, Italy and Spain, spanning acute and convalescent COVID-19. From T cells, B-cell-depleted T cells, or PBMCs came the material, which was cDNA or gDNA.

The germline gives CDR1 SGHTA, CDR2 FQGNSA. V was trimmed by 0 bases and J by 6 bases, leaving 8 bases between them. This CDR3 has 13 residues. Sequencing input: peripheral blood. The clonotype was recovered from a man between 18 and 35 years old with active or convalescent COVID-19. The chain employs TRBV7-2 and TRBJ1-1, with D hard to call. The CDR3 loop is CASSLAALAEAFF. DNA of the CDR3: TGTGCCAGCAGCTTAGCTGCGTTGGCTGAAGCTTTCTTT.